Included here is one TCR beta chain sequence, with context. The record originates from a study of blood T cell repertoires in COVID-19. Study summary: T cells, B-cell-depleted T cells, or PBMCs provided the cDNA or gDNA that served as material.

Cohort assignment relied on participant-reported clinical history. Original analysis: How many nucleated cells were present was estimated from reference gene primer amplification. Method: immunoSEQ multiplex PCR; TCRdb's copy keeps in-frame clones and lacks some. The V and J calls and the clone size are those of that table, but D and trimming were determined from the DNA. The sample has a few hundred thousand clones; roughly nine tenths are singletons. The CDR3 extends over 15 amino acids. The junction had 8 bases not matched to a gene; V was cut back by 1 base and J by 10 bases. Germline V lookup: CDR1 LGHDT, CDR2 YNNKEL (reference sequence).

The sequence derives from a middle-aged woman who had been exposed to COVID-19. This sequence joins TRBV3-1 (or the pseudogene TRBV3-2) and TRBJ2-4; 9 bases line up with TRBD2. Sequenced material: PBMCs or T cells enriched from blood (not recorded which). CDR3 sequence reads: CASSQARTSAGIQYF. The CDR3 region has the DNA TGTGCCAGCAGCCAAGCTAGGACTAGCGCCGGGATTCAGTACTTC.